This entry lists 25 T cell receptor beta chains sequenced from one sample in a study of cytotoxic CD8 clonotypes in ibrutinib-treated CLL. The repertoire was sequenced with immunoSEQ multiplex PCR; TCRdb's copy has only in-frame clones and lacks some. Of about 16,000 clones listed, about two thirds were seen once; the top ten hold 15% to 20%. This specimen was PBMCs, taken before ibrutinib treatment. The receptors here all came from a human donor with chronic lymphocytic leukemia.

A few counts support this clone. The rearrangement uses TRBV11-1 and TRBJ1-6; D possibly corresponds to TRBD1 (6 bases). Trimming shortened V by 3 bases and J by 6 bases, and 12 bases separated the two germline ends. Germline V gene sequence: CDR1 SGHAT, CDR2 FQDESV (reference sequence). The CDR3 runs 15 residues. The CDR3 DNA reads TGTGCCAGCAGCTTCGAAGGGGGAGCTAATTCACCCCTCCACTTT. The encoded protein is CASSFEGGANSPLHF. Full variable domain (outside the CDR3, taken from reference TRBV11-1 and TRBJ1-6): EAEVAQSPRYKITEKSQAVAFWCDPISGHATLYWYRQILGQGPELLVQFQDESVVDDSQLPKDRFSAERLKGVDSTLKIQPAELGDSAMYLCASSFEGGANSPLHFGNGTRLTVT.

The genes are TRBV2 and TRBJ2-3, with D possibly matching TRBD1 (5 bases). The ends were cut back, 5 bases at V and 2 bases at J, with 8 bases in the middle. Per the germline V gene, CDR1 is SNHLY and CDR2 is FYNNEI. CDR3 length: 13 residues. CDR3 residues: CASSYRFTDTQYF. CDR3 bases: TGTGCCAGCAGTTACAGGTTCACAGATACGCAGTATTTT.

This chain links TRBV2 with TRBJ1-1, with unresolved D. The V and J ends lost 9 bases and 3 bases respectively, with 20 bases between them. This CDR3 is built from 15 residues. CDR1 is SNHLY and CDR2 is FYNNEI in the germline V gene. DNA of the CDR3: TGTGCCAGAAACCAAGTGGCATCCGGGGACACTGAAGCTTTCTTT. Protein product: CARNQVASGDTEAFF.

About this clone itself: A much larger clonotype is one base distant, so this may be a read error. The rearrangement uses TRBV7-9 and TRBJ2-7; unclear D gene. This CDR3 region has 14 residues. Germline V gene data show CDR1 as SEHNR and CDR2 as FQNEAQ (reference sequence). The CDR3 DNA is TGTGCCAGCGGCTTAGCTGTCAGCACAAACGAGCAGTACTTC. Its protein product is CASGLAVSTNEQYF.

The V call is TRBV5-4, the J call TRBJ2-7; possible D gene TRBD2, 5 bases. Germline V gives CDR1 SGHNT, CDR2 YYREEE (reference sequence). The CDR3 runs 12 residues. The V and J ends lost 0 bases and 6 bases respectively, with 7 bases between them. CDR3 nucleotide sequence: TGTGCCAGCAGCTTGGACCGGGGCGAGCAGTACTTC. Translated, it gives CASSLDRGEQYF. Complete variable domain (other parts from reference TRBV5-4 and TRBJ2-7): ETGVTQSPTHLIKTRGQQVTLRCSSQSGHNTVSWYQQALGQGPQFIFQYYREEENGRGNFPPRFSGLQFPNYSSELNVNALELDDSALYLCASSLDRGEQYFGPGTRLTVT.

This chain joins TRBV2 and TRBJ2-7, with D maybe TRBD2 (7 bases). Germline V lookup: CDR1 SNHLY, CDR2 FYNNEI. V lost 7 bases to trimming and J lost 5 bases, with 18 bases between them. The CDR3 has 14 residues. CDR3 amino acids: CASKGGAGLHEQYF. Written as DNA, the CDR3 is TGTGCCAGCAAAGGGGGGGCGGGCTTACACGAGCAGTACTTC.

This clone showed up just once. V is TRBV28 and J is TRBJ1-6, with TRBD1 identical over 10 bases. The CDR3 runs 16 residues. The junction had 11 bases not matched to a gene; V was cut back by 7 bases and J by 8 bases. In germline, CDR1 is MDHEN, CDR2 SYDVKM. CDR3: CASTPSRTGGDSPLHF. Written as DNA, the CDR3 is TGTGCCAGCACGCCTTCGAGGACAGGGGGGGATTCACCCCTCCACTTT.

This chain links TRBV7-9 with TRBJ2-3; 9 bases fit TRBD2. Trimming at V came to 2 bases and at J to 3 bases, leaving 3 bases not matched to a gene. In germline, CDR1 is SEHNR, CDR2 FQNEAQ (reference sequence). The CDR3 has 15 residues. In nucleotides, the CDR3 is TGTGCCAGCAGCTTACAAGCGGGGGGTACAGATACGCAGTATTTT. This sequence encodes CASSLQAGGTDTQYF.

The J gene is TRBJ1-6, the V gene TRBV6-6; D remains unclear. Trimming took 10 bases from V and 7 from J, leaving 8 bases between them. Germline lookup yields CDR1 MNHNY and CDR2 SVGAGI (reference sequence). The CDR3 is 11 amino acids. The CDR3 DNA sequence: TGTGCCACCTCTGAGAATTCACCCCTCCACTTT. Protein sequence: CATSENSPLHF.

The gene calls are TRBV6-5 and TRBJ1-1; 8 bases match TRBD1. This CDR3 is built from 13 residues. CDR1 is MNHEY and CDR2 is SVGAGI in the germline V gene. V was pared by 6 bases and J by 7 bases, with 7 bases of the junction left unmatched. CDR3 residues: CASRRTGLGEAFF. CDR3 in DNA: TGTGCCAGCAGGCGGACAGGGCTGGGTGAAGCTTTCTTT.

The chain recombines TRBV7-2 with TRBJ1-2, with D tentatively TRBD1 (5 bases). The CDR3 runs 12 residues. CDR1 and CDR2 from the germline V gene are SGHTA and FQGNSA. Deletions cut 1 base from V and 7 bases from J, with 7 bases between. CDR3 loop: CASSLEGLGYTF. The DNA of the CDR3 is TGTGCCAGCAGCTTAGAGGGGCTTGGCTACACCTTC.

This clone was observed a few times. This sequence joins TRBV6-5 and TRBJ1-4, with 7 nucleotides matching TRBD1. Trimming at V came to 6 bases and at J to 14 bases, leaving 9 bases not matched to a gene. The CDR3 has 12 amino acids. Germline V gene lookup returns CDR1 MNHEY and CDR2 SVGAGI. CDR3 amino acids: CASSKTGNDLFF. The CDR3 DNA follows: TGTGCCAGCAGCAAGACAGGGAACGACCTGTTTTTT.

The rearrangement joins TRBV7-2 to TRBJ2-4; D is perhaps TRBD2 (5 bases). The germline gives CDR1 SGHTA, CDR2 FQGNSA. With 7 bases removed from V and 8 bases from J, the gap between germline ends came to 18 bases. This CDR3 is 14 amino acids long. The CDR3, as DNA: TGTGCCAGCACTGGAGGTTGGGCTCCGGACATTCAGTACTTC. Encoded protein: CASTGGWAPDIQYF.

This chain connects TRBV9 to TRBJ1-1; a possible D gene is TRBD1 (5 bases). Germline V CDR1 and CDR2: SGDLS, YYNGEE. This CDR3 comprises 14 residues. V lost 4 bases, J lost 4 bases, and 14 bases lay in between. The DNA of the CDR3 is TGTGCCAGCAGCCCCACCGAGGGGCTCACTGAAGCTTTCTTT. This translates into CASSPTEGLTEAFF.

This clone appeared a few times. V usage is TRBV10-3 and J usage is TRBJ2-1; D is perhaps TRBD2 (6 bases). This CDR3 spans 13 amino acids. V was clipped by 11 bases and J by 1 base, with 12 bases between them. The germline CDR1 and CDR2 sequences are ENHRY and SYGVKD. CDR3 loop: CAVGGESYNEQFF. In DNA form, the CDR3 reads TGTGCCGTAGGAGGGGAGTCCTACAATGAGCAGTTCTTC.

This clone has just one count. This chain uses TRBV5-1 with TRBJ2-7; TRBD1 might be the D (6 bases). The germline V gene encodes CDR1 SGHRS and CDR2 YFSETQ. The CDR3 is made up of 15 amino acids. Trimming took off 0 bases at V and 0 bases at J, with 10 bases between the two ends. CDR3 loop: CASSLVQGGSYEQYF. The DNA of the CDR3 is TGCGCCAGCAGCTTGGTACAGGGCGGCTCCTACGAGCAGTACTTC.

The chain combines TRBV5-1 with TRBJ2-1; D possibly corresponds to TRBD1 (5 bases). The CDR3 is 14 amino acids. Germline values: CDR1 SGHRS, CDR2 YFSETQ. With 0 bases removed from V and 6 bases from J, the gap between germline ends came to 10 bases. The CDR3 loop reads CASSLAGRVNEQFF. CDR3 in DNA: TGCGCCAGCAGCTTGGCCGGCAGGGTCAATGAGCAGTTCTTC.

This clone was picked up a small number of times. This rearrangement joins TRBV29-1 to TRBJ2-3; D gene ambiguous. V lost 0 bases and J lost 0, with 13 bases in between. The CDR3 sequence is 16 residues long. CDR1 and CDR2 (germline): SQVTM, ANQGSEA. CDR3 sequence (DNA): TGCAGCGTTGAAGACGTGGCAGGAGTTAGCACAGATACGCAGTATTTT. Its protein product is CSVEDVAGVSTDTQYF.

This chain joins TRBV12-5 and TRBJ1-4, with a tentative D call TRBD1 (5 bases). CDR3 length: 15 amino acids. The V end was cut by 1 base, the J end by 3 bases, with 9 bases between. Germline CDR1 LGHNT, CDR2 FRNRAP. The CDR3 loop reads CASGLDGGPNEKLFF. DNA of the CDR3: TGTGCTAGTGGTTTGGACGGGGGTCCTAATGAAAAACTGTTTTTT.

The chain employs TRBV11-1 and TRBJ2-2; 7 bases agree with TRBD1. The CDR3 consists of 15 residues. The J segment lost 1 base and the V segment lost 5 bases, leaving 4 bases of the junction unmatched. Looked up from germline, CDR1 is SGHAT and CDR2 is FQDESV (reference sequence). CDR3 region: CASSNRQGNTGELFF. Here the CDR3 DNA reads TGTGCCAGCAGCAATCGACAGGGGAACACCGGGGAGCTGTTTTTT.

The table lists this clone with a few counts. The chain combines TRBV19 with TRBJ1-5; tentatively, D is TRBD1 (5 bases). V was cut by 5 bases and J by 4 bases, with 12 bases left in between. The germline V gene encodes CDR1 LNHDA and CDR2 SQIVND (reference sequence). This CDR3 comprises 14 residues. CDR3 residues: CASSFREGNQPQHF. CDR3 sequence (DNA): TGTGCCAGTAGTTTCAGGGAGGGAAATCAGCCCCAGCATTTT.

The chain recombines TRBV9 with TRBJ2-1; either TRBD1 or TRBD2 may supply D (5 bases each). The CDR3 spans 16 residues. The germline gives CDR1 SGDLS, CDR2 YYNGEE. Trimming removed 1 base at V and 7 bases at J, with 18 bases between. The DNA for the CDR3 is TGTGCCAGCAGCGTAACCGGGGCCGGAATGAGTAATGAGCAGTTCTTC. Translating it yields CASSVTGAGMSNEQFF. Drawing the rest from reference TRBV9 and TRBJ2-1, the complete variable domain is DSGVTQTPKHLITATGQRVTLRCSPRSGDLSVYWYQQSLDQGLQFLIQYYNGEERAKGNILERFSAQQFPDLHSELNLSSLELGDSALYFCASSVTGAGMSNEQFFGPGTRLTVL.

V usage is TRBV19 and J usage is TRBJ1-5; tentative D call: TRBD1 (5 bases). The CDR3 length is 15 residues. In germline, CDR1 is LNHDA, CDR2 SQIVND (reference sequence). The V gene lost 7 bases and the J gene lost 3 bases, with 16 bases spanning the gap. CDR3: CASNPGRGDNQPQHF. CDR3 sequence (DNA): TGTGCCAGTAACCCGGGACGGGGAGACAATCAGCCCCAGCATTTT.

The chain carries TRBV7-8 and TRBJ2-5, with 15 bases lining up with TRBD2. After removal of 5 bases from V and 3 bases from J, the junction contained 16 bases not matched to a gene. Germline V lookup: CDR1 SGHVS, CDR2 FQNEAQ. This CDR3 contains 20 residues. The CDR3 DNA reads TGTGCCAGCAGCCCTGGCTTTGTGACAGGGACTAGCGGGGGGAAAGAGACCCAGTACTTC. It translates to CASSPGFVTGTSGGKETQYF. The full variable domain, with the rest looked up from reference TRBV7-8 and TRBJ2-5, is GAGVSQSPRYKVAKRGQDVALRCDPISGHVSLFWYQQALGQGPEFLTYFQNEAQLDKSGLPSDRFFAERPEGSVSTLKIQRTQQEDSAVYLCASSPGFVTGTSGGKETQYFGPGTRLLVL.

The CDR3 DNA sequence: TGTGCCAGCAACTCCCCGGCTGGGGTAGACACCGGGGAGCTGTTTTTT. Its translation is CASNSPAGVDTGELFF. J is TRBJ2-2 and V is TRBV28; D gene ambiguous. Germline values: CDR1 MDHEN, CDR2 SYDVKM. The CDR3 is 16 residues long. Trimming removed 7 bases from V and 3 bases from J, with 18 bases in between.